This is a list of T cell receptor beta chains from one sample in a study of somatic mutations in cytotoxic T cells in rheumatoid arthritis. Sequencing was performed with immunoSEQ multiplex PCR; in TCRdb, only in-frame clones are kept and a portion is missing. The data show 20,000 to 25,000 clones, 78% seen once. The sequenced sample was CD8+ T cells sorted from blood. The receptors originated from an adult with rheumatoid arthritis. CDR3s include the opening cysteine and the closing phenylalanine or tryptophan. Fields, in order: clone size, V gene, D gene, J gene, CDR3 DNA, CDR3 protein. D genes are given only for firm matches. The size field is filled for only some rows; it gives once, few, many or a size class.

NA	TRBV5-5	TRBD1	TRBJ1-5	TGTGCCAGCAGCCGTGACAGGGGGAGCAATCAGCCCCAGCATTTT	CASSRDRGSNQPQHF
NA	TRBV19	NA	TRBJ2-3	TGTGCCAGTAGTATCGCTACGGCTACAGATACGCAGTATTTT	CASSIATATDTQYF
NA	TRBV7-8	NA	TRBJ1-1	TGTGCCAGCAGTAATACCGCCCCAGCGGACACTGAAGCTTTCTTT	CASSNTAPADTEAFF
NA	TRBV2	NA	TRBJ2-7	TGTGCCAGCAGGAGGACACCAGGCTACGAGCAGTACTTC	CASRRTPGYEQYF
once	TRBV4-3	TRBD2	TRBJ2-5	TGCGCCAGCAGCCCGGCTAGCGGGGGGGCAGCGGGAGAGACCCAGTACTTC	CASSPASGGAAGETQYF
NA	TRBV5-5	NA	TRBJ1-4	TGTGCCAGCAGCGTGGACTTTGCAACTAATGAAAAACTGTTTTTT	CASSVDFATNEKLFF
NA	TRBV4-3	NA	TRBJ1-1	TGCGCCAGCAGCCAAGAGACCCGGCGAACTGAAGCTTTCTTT	CASSQETRRTEAFF
NA	TRBV18	NA	TRBJ2-3	TGTGCCAGCTCACCACGGAACGGTGAGGCCACAGATACGCAGTATTTT	CASSPRNGEATDTQYF
NA	TRBV6-5	NA	TRBJ2-1	TGTGCCAGCAGTCACTTTAGCAACTCCTACAATGAGCAGTTCTTC	CASSHFSNSYNEQFF
NA	TRBV11-3	NA	TRBJ2-1	TGTGCCAGCAGCTTAGAAGCCGGGTCGAGCTCCTACAATGAGCAGTTCTTC	CASSLEAGSSSYNEQFF
NA	TRBV13	TRBD1	TRBJ2-1	TGTGCCAGCAGCCCCCGACGGACAGGGCACAATGAGCAGTTCTTC	CASSPRRTGHNEQFF
NA	TRBV11-2	NA	TRBJ2-3	TGTGCCAGCAGCTTAGTTTCTCTCAGCACAGATACGCAGTATTTT	CASSLVSLSTDTQYF
NA	TRBV7-6	TRBD2	TRBJ2-1	TGTGCCAGCAGCTTAAGGTCCGGACTAGCGGCCGAGCAGTTCTTC	CASSLRSGLAAEQFF
NA	TRBV7-2	TRBD2	TRBJ2-3	TGTGCCAGCAGCTCCCTAGCGGGAGCCCCAGATACGCAGTATTTT	CASSSLAGAPDTQYF
NA	TRBV7-9	TRBD2	TRBJ2-7	TGTGCCAGCAGCTTAACAGAACACATCGGGGGGTTAGACGAGCAGTACTTC	CASSLTEHIGGLDEQYF
once	TRBV9	NA	TRBJ2-3	TGTGCCAGCAGCGTAGGGGGCGGGGTTAGCACAGATACGCAGTATTTT	CASSVGGGVSTDTQYF
NA	TRBV7-9	NA	TRBJ2-7	TGTGCCAGCAGCCCTCCAGGGGCCCCCTACGAGCAGTACTTC	CASSPPGAPYEQYF
NA	TRBV7-9	NA	TRBJ1-1	TGTGCCAGCGCCAGGGGAAAAGCTGAAGCTTTCTTT	CASARGKAEAFF
few	TRBV5-4	NA	TRBJ2-3	TGTGCCAGCAGCTTAAGTAGCGGTACGAGCACAGATACGCAGTATTTT	CASSLSSGTSTDTQYF
NA	TRBV6-4	NA	TRBJ2-1	TGTGCCAGCAGTGAAGTGGGGACGTCGGGGGAAAATGAGCAGTTCTTC	CASSEVGTSGENEQFF
NA	TRBV11-2	NA	TRBJ2-5	TGTGCCAGCAGCCGTAGACCCCAAGAGACCCAGTACTTC	CASSRRPQETQYF
NA	TRBV7-6	NA	TRBJ2-7	TGTGCCAGCAGCACGGGGGAGGACGAGCAGTACTTC	CASSTGEDEQYF
NA	TRBV4-1	NA	TRBJ1-1	TGCGCCAGCAGCCAAGAACGGGGGAACACTGAAGCTTTCTTT	CASSQERGNTEAFF
few	TRBV11-2	NA	TRBJ1-2	TGTGCCAGCAGCTTAGAGGCCGATGGGTATGGCTACACCTTC	CASSLEADGYGYTF
NA	TRBV5-6	NA	TRBJ2-7	TGTGCCAGCAGCTTGGGCCAAAGTCCCTACGAGCAGTACTTC	CASSLGQSPYEQYF
NA	TRBV9	NA	TRBJ1-3	TGTGCCAGCAGCGTATTCGGGGCGAACTCTGGAAACACCATATATTTT	CASSVFGANSGNTIYF
NA	TRBV5-5	NA	TRBJ2-1	TGTGCCAGCAGCTTTACACAGGGGAGGGTCAATGAGCAGTTCTTC	CASSFTQGRVNEQFF
NA	TRBV29-1	NA	TRBJ2-7	TGCAGCGTCGTTAACAGGGACTCCTACGAGCAGTACTTC	CSVVNRDSYEQYF
once	TRBV7-9	NA	TRBJ2-1	TGTGCCAGCAGCTTATGGATCAATGAGCAGTTCTTC	CASSLWINEQFF
NA	TRBV4-1	TRBD2	TRBJ2-3	TGCGCCAGCAGCCTACTAGCGGGAGAGGTAGATACGCAGTATTTT	CASSLLAGEVDTQYF
NA	TRBV4-3	NA	TRBJ1-1	TGCGCCAGCAGCCAAGATCTCCAGGGGCCGATGAACACTGAAGCTTTCTTT	CASSQDLQGPMNTEAFF
once	TRBV9	NA	TRBJ1-2	TGTGCCAGCAGCGGTTATGGCTACACCTTC	CASSGYGYTF
NA	TRBV4-3	TRBD2	TRBJ2-1	TGCGCCAGCAGCCGCGCGGGACTAGCGGACAATGAGCAGTTCTTC	CASSRAGLADNEQFF
NA	TRBV19	NA	TRBJ1-1	TGTGCCAGCCTTCCGGCGACAGTCAACACTGAAGCTTTCTTT	CASLPATVNTEAFF
NA	TRBV4-1	NA	TRBJ2-7	TGCGCCAGCAGCCACCCTGGACAGTTCTACGAGCAGTACTTC	CASSHPGQFYEQYF
NA	TRBV4-1	NA	TRBJ2-1	TGCGCCAGCAGCCGTGGCCCCGGCGGATCCTACAATGAGCAGTTCTTC	CASSRGPGGSYNEQFF
NA	TRBV9	TRBD1	TRBJ2-7	TGTGCCAGCAGCGGAACGGACAGGGGTGGTTACGAGCAGTACTTC	CASSGTDRGGYEQYF
NA	TRBV29-1	NA	TRBJ1-2	TGCAGCGTTGAAGTAGAGGGGGTATGGGGCTACACCTTC	CSVEVEGVWGYTF
NA	TRBV4-1	TRBD2	TRBJ2-7	TGCGCCAGCAGCCTCCGACTAGCAGAGTCCTACGAGCAGTACTTC	CASSLRLAESYEQYF
NA	TRBV21-1	NA	TRBJ2-7	TGTGCCAGCAGCAGAGAGACAGGGCCCTACGAGCAGTACTTC	CASSRETGPYEQYF
NA	TRBV7-9	NA	TRBJ2-5	TGTGCCAGCAGTCCGGGGGCGATTGGTGAGACCCAGTACTTC	CASSPGAIGETQYF
NA	TRBV5-1	NA	TRBJ2-7	TGCGCCAGCAGTTTATCAGGGGCCCACGAGCAGTACTTC	CASSLSGAHEQYF
NA	TRBV6-6	NA	TRBJ2-7	TGTGCCAGCAGTTCCGGGGGAAGCTTCTACGAGCAGTACTTC	CASSSGGSFYEQYF